This T cell receptor beta chain was documented in a study of T cell responses to AZD1222 COVID-19 vaccine. Profiled with immunoSEQ multiplex PCR; TCRdb holds only in-frame clones, not every one. This table holds some 140,000 clones, roughly 86% found once. General study results and limits: The CD4 TCRs associated with vaccination extended across spike and predominated at 160-218 and 743-854. Reportedly, nearly half the spike-specific TCRs target unmutated variant regions. The donor cohort was predominantly white British with a female majority, and clonal diversity may have been underestimated.

This clone was recorded once. The antigen is not known. This CDR3 region has 15 residues. The V gene end was trimmed by 5 bases and the J gene end by 10 bases; junction bases not matched to a gene: 11. CDR1 is MNHEY and CDR2 is SMNVEV in the germline V gene (reference sequence). Sequences were derived from peripheral blood, sampled 28 days after the second AZD1222 dose. The receptor was isolated from an adult who received the AZD1222 COVID-19 vaccine. The V and J genes are TRBV27 and TRBJ1-6, with 7 bases matching TRBD1. The DNA for the CDR3 is TGTGCCAGCAGTCAAAACCGGGACAGACGGTCACCCCTCCACTTT. Its protein is CASSQNRDRRSPLHF.